This TCR beta chain was observed in a study of blood T cell repertoires in COVID-19. In the study overall: PBMCs, B-cell-depleted T cells, or T cells provided the cDNA or gDNA that made up the material.

TCRdb keeps only in-frame clones here, not all; method: immunoSEQ multiplex PCR. The sample records roughly 150,000 clones, about 80% being singletons. The V and J ends lost 5 bases and 5 bases respectively, with 15 bases between them. Germline loops: CDR1 LNHDA, CDR2 SQIVND (reference sequence). The CDR3 has 14 amino acids. Sequenced input: peripheral blood. This chain joins TRBV19 and TRBJ1-1; TRBD1 might be the D (5 bases). The receptor was derived from a woman aged 80 or over with acute or convalescent COVID-19. CDR3 in amino acids: CASSGGTGGTEAFF. As DNA, the CDR3 is TGTGCCAGTAGTGGGGGGACCGGGGGAACTGAAGCTTTCTTT.